Following are 7 T cell receptor beta chains from one sample sequenced in a study of cytomegalovirus exposure and HLA in healthy donors. Vbeta (60) and Jbeta (13) primers were used in the PCR. Generated by immunoSEQ multiplex PCR, the TCRdb table keeps only in-frame clones and is missing some. This sample has approximately 170,000 clones, with 70% to 75% found just once. What was sequenced was PBMCs. These receptors were taken from a young man in good health and CMV-seropositive.

The V gene is TRBV2, the J gene TRBJ1-5; 10 bases line up with TRBD1. J lost 5 bases, V lost 6 bases, and 7 bases had no gene match. Germline V gene sequence: CDR1 SNHLY, CDR2 FYNNEI. The CDR3 extends over 15 amino acids. This CDR3 is CASRTGTGADQPQHF. The CDR3, as DNA: TGTGCCAGCAGGACCGGGACAGGGGCCGATCAGCCCCAGCATTTT.

The CDR3 here is CASSSHGGAWGYTF. In DNA form, the CDR3 reads TGTGCCAGCAGCTCACACGGGGGGGCCTGGGGCTACACCTTC. The rearrangement links TRBV11-2 to TRBJ1-2; D possibly corresponds to TRBD1 (6 bases). Germline lookup yields CDR1 SGHAT and CDR2 FQNNGV. V lost 4 bases to trimming and J lost 8 bases, with 17 bases between them. This CDR3 region has 14 residues.

The V gene is TRBV6-6, the J gene TRBJ2-5; 8 bases are a match to TRBD2. The CDR3 spans 15 residues. Per the germline V gene, CDR1 is MNHNY and CDR2 is SVGAGI (reference sequence). The J segment lost 2 bases and the V segment lost 5 bases, leaving 7 bases of the junction unmatched. In DNA form, the CDR3 reads TGTGCCAGCAGTGCATCAATAGCGGGGCAAGAGACCCAGTACTTC. Translating gives CASSASIAGQETQYF.

V usage is TRBV18 and J usage is TRBJ2-3; D might be TRBD1 (5 bases). The CDR3 runs 15 residues. Germline V gives CDR1 KGHSH, CDR2 LQKENI. V lost 3 bases to trimming and J lost 3 bases, with 13 bases between them. The CDR3 sequence: CASSPPRVVTDTQYF. The CDR3 region has the DNA TGTGCCAGCTCACCCCCCAGGGTAGTGACAGATACGCAGTATTTT.

In its sample, this clone was seen a few times. The rearrangement joins TRBV2 to TRBJ2-1; the match to TRBD2 covers 7 bases. Germline trimming cut 4 bases from V and 0 bases from J; bases unmatched to any gene: 3. CDR3 size: 15 residues. Germline lookup yields CDR1 SNHLY and CDR2 FYNNEI. CDR3 coding DNA: TGTGCCAGCAGTGTAGAGCGGGGCTCCTACAATGAGCAGTTCTTC. It encodes CASSVERGSYNEQFF.

CDR3 sequence reads: CASSPAGQGEQYV. Written as DNA, the CDR3 is TGTGCCAGCTCACCTGCAGGGCAGGGGGAGCAGTACGTC. The genes are TRBV18 and TRBJ2-7; tentative D call: TRBD1 (6 bases). V gave up 3 bases and J gave up 7 bases, with 13 bases separating them. This CDR3 region has 13 residues. CDR1 is KGHSH and CDR2 is LQKENI in the germline V gene.

The V gene is TRBV29-1, the J gene TRBJ1-1; no clear D. The CDR3 extends over 11 amino acids. Germline lookup yields CDR1 SQVTM and CDR2 ANQGSEA. V lost 4 bases to trimming and J lost 5 bases, with 8 bases between them. CDR3 protein: CSVVWETEAFF. The CDR3 nucleotides are TGCAGCGTTGTTTGGGAGACTGAAGCTTTCTTT.